These 13 T cell receptor beta chains share one sample of origin, sequenced in a study of long-term antiretroviral therapy in people with HIV. The assay used was immunoSEQ (version v3.0), run at survey level. Produced via immunoSEQ multiplex PCR; TCRdb's table is partial and in-frame only. The data show some 12,000 clones, 83% seen once. The source material was unsorted PBMCs, sampled 3.4 years after starting antiretroviral therapy. The receptors were sampled from a man aged 40-49 years with HIV.

This chain links TRBV11-2 with TRBJ2-3; 11 bases line up with TRBD2. CDR1 and CDR2 from the germline V gene are SGHAT and FQNNGV. V lost 2 bases, J lost 0 bases, and 4 bases stayed unmatched. CDR3 length equals 17 residues. As DNA, the CDR3 is TGTGCCAGCAGCTTATGGGCTAGCGGGAGGAGCACAGATACGCAGTATTTT. This gives the protein CASSLWASGRSTDTQYF.

The rearrangement joins TRBV9 to TRBJ2-2, with 9 nucleotides matching TRBD2. V lost 0 bases, J lost 8 bases, and 5 bases stayed unmatched. CDR1 SGDLS and CDR2 YYNGEE come from the germline V gene. The length of the CDR3 is 15 residues. CDR3 in DNA: TGTGCCAGCAGCGTAGGGGGACTAGCTTCAGGGGAGCTGTTTTTT. Protein: CASSVGGLASGELFF.

The table lists this clone with a count of one. The chain combines TRBV9 with TRBJ2-7, with 15 bases lining up with TRBD2. V lost 3 bases, J lost 4 bases, and 2 bases stayed unmatched. Germline V gene lookup returns CDR1 SGDLS and CDR2 YYNGEE. CDR3 length equals 15 residues. The CDR3: CASSEGLAGGYEQYF. CDR3 nucleotides: TGTGCCAGCAGCGAGGGACTAGCGGGAGGTTACGAGCAGTACTTC. Together with reference TRBV9 and TRBJ2-7, the CDR3 gives the full variable domain: DSGVTQTPKHLITATGQRVTLRCSPRSGDLSVYWYQQSLDQGLQFLIQYYNGEERAKGNILERFSAQQFPDLHSELNLSSLELGDSALYFCASSEGLAGGYEQYFGPGTRLTVT.

This clone was seen more than once but under ten times. The chain has TRBV19 and TRBJ1-5; D unclear. Germline V gene sequence: CDR1 LNHDA, CDR2 SQIVND (reference sequence). CDR3 size: 12 residues. Trimming took 7 bases from V and 7 from J, leaving 11 bases between them. Here the CDR3 DNA reads TGTGCCAGTAACGGGAGATACCAGCCCCAGCATTTT. This sequence encodes CASNGRYQPQHF.

The chain joins TRBV5-6 to TRBJ1-5, with D uncertain. Germline CDR1 SGHDT, CDR2 YYEEEE. The V and J ends lost 3 bases and 0 bases respectively, with 16 bases between them. The CDR3 sequence is 17 residues long. The CDR3 DNA reads TGTGCCAGCAGCTGGGAAATACCTCGCGCTAGCAATCAGCCCCAGCATTTT. Translating it yields CASSWEIPRASNQPQHF.

J is TRBJ2-1 and V is TRBV7-8; the match to TRBD2 covers 7 bases. CDR3 length equals 15 residues. CDR1 and CDR2 from the germline V gene are SGHVS and FQNEAQ. V shed 5 bases, J shed 3 bases, and the junction held 7 bases outside the gene matches. The DNA of the CDR3 is TGTGCCAGCAGCCAAAGCGGGATGAACTACAATGAGCAGTTCTTC. This sequence encodes CASSQSGMNYNEQFF.

CDR3 in amino acids: CASSWGNEQYF. DNA of the CDR3: TGTGCCAGCAGCTGGGGGAACGAGCAGTACTTC. This rearrangement joins TRBV11-2 to TRBJ2-7; the D gene could be TRBD1 or TRBD2 (5 bases each). Germline lookup yields CDR1 SGHAT and CDR2 FQNNGV. The V end lost 4 bases, the J end lost 5 bases, and 6 bases lay between the germline ends. The CDR3 loop spans 11 amino acids.

This sequence joins TRBV7-2 and TRBJ2-1; D may correspond to TRBD1 or TRBD2 (5 bases each). V was clipped by 5 bases and J by 4 bases, with 15 bases between them. Germline CDR1 and CDR2: SGHTA and FQGNSA. This CDR3 region has 15 residues. The CDR3 protein is CASSPTGTLYNEQFF. The DNA for the CDR3 is TGTGCCAGCAGCCCTACCGGGACCCTATACAATGAGCAGTTCTTC.

The chain is built from TRBV6-5 and TRBJ2-7, with D possibly called TRBD1 or TRBD2 (5 bases each). Germline V gene data show CDR1 as MNHEY and CDR2 as SVGAGI. V gave up 2 bases and J gave up 3 bases, with 11 bases separating them. This CDR3 spans 14 amino acids. The chain's CDR3 is CASSYGGVIYEQYF. CDR3 sequence (DNA): TGTGCCAGCAGTTACGGGGGAGTTATCTACGAGCAGTACTTC.

J is TRBJ2-3 and V is TRBV5-6, with a tentative D call TRBD1 (5 bases). Germline V gene sequence: CDR1 SGHDT, CDR2 YYEEEE. V dropped 2 bases and J dropped 2 bases, with 12 bases sitting between them. There are 15 residues in the CDR3. CDR3 nucleotide sequence: TGTGCCAGCAGCTTAGACAGAACCTACACAGATACGCAGTATTTT. Translated, it gives CASSLDRTYTDTQYF.

V usage is TRBV18 and J usage is TRBJ1-1, with 10 bases identical to TRBD1. Germline lookup yields CDR1 KGHSH and CDR2 LQKENI. The trim removed 4 bases at V and 6 bases at J, leaving 5 bases unmatched. This CDR3 spans 14 amino acids. The CDR3 here is CASSLGQGEAEAFF. DNA of the CDR3: TGTGCCAGCTCACTTGGACAGGGGGAGGCTGAAGCTTTCTTT.

Sample share makes this clone medium-sized. The chain couples TRBV7-3 to TRBJ1-1; 7 nucleotides align to TRBD1. Trimming at V came to 6 bases and at J to 2 bases, leaving 6 bases not matched to a gene. Germline CDR1 reads SGHTA; CDR2 reads FQGTGA. This CDR3 contains 14 residues. The CDR3 coding sequence is TGTGCCAGCAGAACGGACAGGACAAACACTGAAGCTTTCTTT. Its translation is CASRTDRTNTEAFF.

This rearrangement joins TRBV18 to TRBJ2-2, with TRBD1 identical over 8 bases. The CDR3 loop spans 17 amino acids. Losses at the gene ends were 3 bases for V and 6 bases for J; bases not matched to a gene: 12. Germline loops: CDR1 KGHSH, CDR2 LQKENI. This chain's CDR3 is CASSPQGAVLVSGELFF. CDR3 coding DNA: TGTGCCAGCTCACCCCAGGGGGCAGTACTCGTTTCCGGGGAGCTGTTTTTT. Drawing the rest from reference TRBV18 and TRBJ2-2, the complete variable domain is NAGVMQNPRHLVRRRGQEARLRCSPMKGHSHVYWYRQLPEEGLKFMVYLQKENIIDESGMPKERFSAEFPKEGPSILRIQQVVRGDSAAYFCASSPQGAVLVSGELFFGEGSRLTVL.